The sequence of this TCR beta chain was determined in a study of cytomegalovirus exposure and HLA in healthy donors. Background on the study: Membership in the Caucasian-associated ancestry cluster was found for 75% to 85% of 350 to 450 genotyped donors. Whole-study findings and limits: It was only CMV serostatus that was available as immune exposure information. TCR beta sequences numbering roughly 16,000 were associated with HLA alleles at 0.05 false discovery rate in a later analysis.

Concerning this clone: Its target is unknown.

Vbeta (60) and Jbeta (13) primers were used in the PCR. Authors' data handling: In a later analysis, around 11 million of tens of millions of unique beta chains occurred in at least two donors. Produced via immunoSEQ multiplex PCR; TCRdb's table is partial and in-frame only. V, J and clone size are those of that table, while D and trimming were read from the DNA. The sample's table shows just over 80,000 clones. V dropped 5 bases and J dropped 2; count of bases not matched to a gene: 6. The germline V gene has CDR1 LNHDA and CDR2 SQIVND (reference sequence). The CDR3 spans 15 residues. This chain connects TRBV19 to TRBJ1-2; TRBD1 matches 9 bases. The specimen was PBMCs. This receptor was identified in a young woman in good health and CMV-seronegative. CDR3 sequence reads: CASSPRDRVNYGYTF. The DNA for the CDR3 is TGTGCCAGTAGTCCCCGGGACAGGGTGAACTATGGCTACACCTTC.